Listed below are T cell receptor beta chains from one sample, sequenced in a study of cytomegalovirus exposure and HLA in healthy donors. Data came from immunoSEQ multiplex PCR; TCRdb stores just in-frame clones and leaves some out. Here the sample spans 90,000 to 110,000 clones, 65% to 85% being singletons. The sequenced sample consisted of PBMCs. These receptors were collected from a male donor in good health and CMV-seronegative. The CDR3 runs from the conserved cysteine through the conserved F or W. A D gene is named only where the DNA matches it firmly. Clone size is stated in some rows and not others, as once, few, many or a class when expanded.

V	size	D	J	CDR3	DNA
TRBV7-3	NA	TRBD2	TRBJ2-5	CASSPGGSEETQYF	TGTGCCAGCAGCCCGGGGGGAAGCGAAGAGACCCAGTACTTC
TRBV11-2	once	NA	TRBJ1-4	CASSPRAGFEKLFF	TGTGCCAGCAGCCCCCGGGCAGGGTTTGAAAAACTGTTTTTT
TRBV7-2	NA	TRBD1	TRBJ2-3	CASSARDRGPDTQYF	TGTGCCAGCAGCGCCCGGGACAGGGGGCCAGATACGCAGTATTTT
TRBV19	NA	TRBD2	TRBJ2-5	CAVGGGPSKIQETQYF	TGTGCTGTTGGGGGAGGGCCTTCCAAGATACAAGAGACCCAGTACTTC
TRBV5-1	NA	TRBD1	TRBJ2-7	CASSLGDRGQLSYEQYF	TGCGCCAGCAGCCTTGGGGACAGGGGCCAGCTCTCCTACGAGCAGTACTTC
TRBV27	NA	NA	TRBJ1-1	CASSLLSRTARMNTEAFF	TGTGCCAGCAGTTTATTATCTAGGACAGCCCGAATGAACACTGAAGCTTTCTTT
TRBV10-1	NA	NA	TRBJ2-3	CASSGDGSTVDTQYF	TGCGCCAGCAGTGGAGACGGGAGCACGGTAGATACGCAGTATTTT
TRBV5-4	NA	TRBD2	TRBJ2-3	CASSLASGYTDTQYF	TGTGCCAGCAGCTTGGCTAGCGGGTACACAGATACGCAGTATTTT
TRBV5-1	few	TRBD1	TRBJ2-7	CASSITHTGANYEQYF	TGCGCCAGCAGCATAACCCACACAGGGGCAAACTACGAGCAGTACTTC
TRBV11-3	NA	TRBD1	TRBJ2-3	CASSSHTGGTDTQYF	TGTGCCAGCAGCTCTCACACAGGGGGCACAGATACGCAGTATTTT
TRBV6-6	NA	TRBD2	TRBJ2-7	CASRLADNYEQYF	TGTGCCAGCAGGCTAGCGGATAACTACGAGCAGTACTTC
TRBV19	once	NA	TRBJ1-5	CATSRSAALFSENQPQHF	TGTGCCACCAGTAGGAGCGCAGCCCTATTTTCCGAAAATCAGCCCCAGCATTTT
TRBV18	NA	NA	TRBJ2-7	CASSPASRVISYEQYF	TGTGCCAGCTCACCAGCCAGCAGGGTGATCTCCTACGAGCAGTACTTC
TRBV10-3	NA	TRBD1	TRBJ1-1	CAIRFDRASGAFF	TGTGCCATCAGATTTGACAGGGCATCGGGAGCTTTCTTT
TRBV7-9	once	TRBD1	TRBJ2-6	CASSWTGRSGANVLTF	TGTGCCAGCAGCTGGACAGGGAGATCTGGGGCCAACGTCCTGACTTTC
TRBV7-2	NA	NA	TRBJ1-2	CASSLTGYQNYGYTF	TGTGCCAGCAGCTTAACGGGGTATCAGAACTATGGCTACACCTTC
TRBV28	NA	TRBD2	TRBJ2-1	CASSAILAVSYNEQFF	TGTGCCAGCAGTGCAATCCTAGCGGTCTCCTACAATGAGCAGTTCTTC
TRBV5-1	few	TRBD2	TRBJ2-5	CASSTGLAGGIQETQYF	TGCGCCAGCAGCACCGGACTAGCGGGAGGGATACAAGAGACCCAGTACTTC
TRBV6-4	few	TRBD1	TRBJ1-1	CASSEARQGNTEAFF	TGTGCCAGCAGTGAAGCCAGACAGGGGAACACTGAAGCTTTCTTT
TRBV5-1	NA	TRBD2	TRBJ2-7	CASSLGTSGRYEQYF	TGCGCCAGCAGCTTGGGGACTAGCGGGCGGTACGAGCAGTACTTC
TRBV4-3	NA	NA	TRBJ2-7	CASSQGSLGYEQYF	TGCGCCAGCAGCCAGGGCAGTTTGGGTTACGAGCAGTACTTC
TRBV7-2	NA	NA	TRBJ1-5	CASSLDWSEQPQHF	TGTGCCAGCAGCTTAGACTGGAGCGAACAGCCCCAGCATTTT
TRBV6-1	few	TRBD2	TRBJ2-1	CASSEGAGGYNEQFF	TGTGCCAGCAGTGAAGGAGCGGGAGGCTACAATGAGCAGTTCTTC